A selection of T cell receptor beta chains follows, all from one sample in a study of shared clonotypes between healthy human individuals. Assay: immunoSEQ multiplex PCR; the TCRdb copy retains only in-frame clones and omits some. The data hold around 2.3 million clones, with nearly 97% observed a single time. The specimen sequenced was naive CD4+ T cells sorted from blood. The receptor set was obtained from a man aged 18 to 29 in good health. Each CDR3 is given with its conserved first and last residue. The order of the fields is J gene, clone size, D gene, V gene, CDR3 length, CDR3 protein, CDR3 DNA. The D gene is left open where the match is weak. Not all rows give a size; the values are once, few, many and, for expanded clones, a class.

J: TRBJ2-7
size: NA
D: TRBD2
V: TRBV18
length: 16
CDR3: CASSPPSGGISYEQYF
DNA: TGTGCCAGCTCACCGCCTAGCGGGGGGATCTCCTACGAGCAGTACTTC

J: TRBJ2-7
size: once
D: TRBD2
V: TRBV14
length: 15
CDR3: CASSELAGVPREQYF
DNA: TGTGCCAGCAGCGAACTAGCGGGAGTCCCCCGCGAGCAGTACTTC

J: TRBJ2-3
size: NA
D: NA
V: TRBV6-5
length: 14
CDR3: CASSYSDGTDTQYF
DNA: TGTGCCAGCAGTTACTCGGATGGAACAGATACGCAGTATTTT

J: TRBJ2-1
size: NA
D: TRBD2
V: TRBV4-1
length: 15
CDR3: CASSQVGLAVNEQFF
DNA: TGCGCCAGCAGCCAAGTAGGACTAGCCGTGAATGAGCAGTTCTTC

J: TRBJ2-5
size: NA
D: TRBD2
V: TRBV5-1
length: 16
CDR3: CASSLASAGGSETQYF
DNA: TGCGCCAGCAGCTTGGCCTCAGCGGGGGGCTCAGAGACCCAGTACTTC

J: TRBJ2-7
size: NA
D: NA
V: TRBV30
length: 14
CDR3: CAWSVKTVSYEQYF
DNA: TGTGCCTGGAGTGTAAAAACAGTCTCCTACGAGCAGTACTTC

J: TRBJ1-4
size: NA
D: TRBD1
V: TRBV4-1
length: 19
CDR3: CASSQGGPGGAATNEKLFF
DNA: TGCGCCAGCAGCCAAGGGGGGCCAGGGGGCGCAGCAACTAATGAAAAACTGTTTTTT

J: TRBJ2-7
size: NA
D: NA
V: TRBV7-8
length: 15
CDR3: CASSPDRQISYEQYF
DNA: TGTGCCAGCAGCCCGGACCGACAAATCTCCTACGAGCAGTACTTC

J: TRBJ1-1
size: NA
D: NA
V: TRBV11-2
length: 13
CDR3: CASSLTPSKLAFF
DNA: TGTGCCAGCAGCTTAACCCCGTCGAAGTTGGCTTTCTTT

J: TRBJ1-5
size: NA
D: NA
V: TRBV7-4
length: 16
CDR3: CASSLNPQCSNQPQHF
DNA: TGTGCCAGCAGCTTAAACCCACAGTGCAGCAATCAGCCCCAGCATTTT

J: TRBJ2-7
size: once
D: TRBD1
V: TRBV6-5
length: 14
CDR3: CASSPGQGTYEQYF
DNA: TGTGCCAGCTCCCCGGGACAGGGGACCTACGAGCAGTACTTC

J: TRBJ2-5
size: NA
D: NA
V: TRBV15
length: 14
CDR3: CATSMDGRQETQYF
DNA: TGTGCCACCAGCATGGACGGTCGCCAAGAGACCCAGTACTTC

J: TRBJ2-5
size: once
D: NA
V: TRBV5-1
length: 14
CDR3: CASSLPQGKETQYF
DNA: TGCGCCAGCAGCTTGCCGCAGGGTAAAGAGACCCAGTACTTC

J: TRBJ2-2
size: NA
D: TRBD2
V: TRBV11-3
length: 17
CDR3: CASRHALAGGDTGELFF
DNA: TGTGCCAGCAGACACGCGCTAGCGGGAGGGGACACCGGGGAGCTGTTTTTT

J: TRBJ2-1
size: NA
D: TRBD2
V: TRBV11-3
length: 15
CDR3: CASSLAGGPHNEQFF
DNA: TGTGCCAGCAGCCTAGCGGGGGGGCCACATAATGAGCAGTTCTTC

J: TRBJ2-2
size: NA
D: NA
V: TRBV6-1
length: 15
CDR3: CASSEWMQGAGELFF
DNA: TGTGCCAGCAGTGAATGGATGCAGGGAGCCGGGGAGCTGTTTTTT

J: TRBJ2-7
size: NA
D: TRBD1
V: TRBV15
length: 13
CDR3: CATRSTGAYEQYF
DNA: TGTGCCACCAGATCGACAGGGGCATACGAGCAGTACTTC

J: TRBJ2-3
size: NA
D: NA
V: TRBV5-1
length: 14
CDR3: CASSLAGDTDTQYF
DNA: TGCGCCAGCAGCTTGGCTGGAGACACAGATACGCAGTATTTT

J: TRBJ2-7
size: NA
D: NA
V: TRBV6-1
length: 14
CDR3: CASTATAASYEQYF
DNA: TGTGCCAGCACGGCGACAGCGGCCTCCTACGAGCAGTACTTC

J: TRBJ1-1
size: NA
D: NA
V: TRBV7-9
length: 15
CDR3: CASSLALRGFPEAFF
DNA: TGTGCCAGCAGCTTAGCGCTAAGGGGGTTCCCTGAAGCTTTCTTT

J: TRBJ2-7
size: NA
D: TRBD1
V: TRBV29-1
length: 12
CDR3: CSVGQGRFEQYF
DNA: TGCAGCGTTGGACAGGGTCGGTTCGAGCAGTACTTC

J: TRBJ2-7
size: NA
D: TRBD1
V: TRBV7-3
length: 14
CDR3: CASSQGQGANEQYF
DNA: TGTGCCAGCAGCCAAGGACAGGGGGCAAACGAGCAGTACTTC

J: TRBJ2-3
size: NA
D: TRBD2
V: TRBV9
length: 16
CDR3: CASSVGVSGRADTQYF
DNA: TGTGCCAGCAGCGTAGGGGTTAGCGGGAGGGCAGATACGCAGTATTTT

J: TRBJ2-7
size: NA
D: TRBD1
V: TRBV7-9
length: 15
CDR3: CASRDTGTGRYEQYF
DNA: TGTGCCAGCAGGGATACCGGGACAGGCAGGTACGAGCAGTACTTC

J: TRBJ2-1
size: NA
D: NA
V: TRBV19
length: 15
CDR3: CASQEGGARYNEQFF
DNA: TGTGCCAGTCAAGAGGGGGGGGCCCGGTACAATGAGCAGTTCTTC

J: TRBJ1-1
size: NA
D: NA
V: TRBV5-8
length: 11
CDR3: CASTWGSEAFF
DNA: TGTGCCAGCACCTGGGGCAGCGAAGCTTTCTTT

J: TRBJ1-5
size: NA
D: NA
V: TRBV2
length: 14
CDR3: CASRPRGANQPQHF
DNA: TGTGCCAGCAGACCTAGGGGGGCGAATCAGCCCCAGCATTTT

J: TRBJ1-6
size: NA
D: TRBD1
V: TRBV9
length: 17
CDR3: CASSAPGAGGNNSPLHF
DNA: TGTGCCAGCAGCGCCCCTGGGGCAGGGGGTAATAATTCACCCCTCCACTTT

J: TRBJ2-5
size: NA
D: TRBD2
V: TRBV27
length: 16
CDR3: CASSLGLAGGSETQYF
DNA: TGTGCCAGCAGTTTGGGACTAGCGGGAGGGAGTGAGACCCAGTACTTC

J: TRBJ1-1
size: NA
D: NA
V: TRBV18
length: 13
CDR3: CASSPGAGLEAFF
DNA: TGTGCCAGCTCACCAGGGGCAGGACTTGAAGCTTTCTTT

J: TRBJ1-1
size: NA
D: NA
V: TRBV7-9
length: 13
CDR3: CASSFQLNTEAFF
DNA: TGTGCCAGCAGCTTTCAGCTGAACACTGAAGCTTTCTTT

J: TRBJ2-3
size: NA
D: NA
V: TRBV19
length: 14
CDR3: CASMGDFGTDTQYF
DNA: TGTGCCAGTATGGGGGACTTTGGCACAGATACGCAGTATTTT

J: TRBJ2-5
size: NA
D: TRBD2
V: TRBV15
length: 23
CDR3: CATSRDLIRSWAGGPENQETQYF
DNA: TGTGCCACCAGCAGAGATCTTATCCGATCTTGGGCGGGAGGGCCGGAGAACCAAGAGACCCAGTACTTC

J: TRBJ2-1
size: NA
D: TRBD2
V: TRBV30
length: 14
CDR3: CARAGTSGRGEQFF
DNA: TGTGCCCGAGCAGGGACTAGCGGGAGGGGTGAGCAGTTCTTC

J: TRBJ1-3
size: NA
D: NA
V: TRBV7-2
length: 15
CDR3: CASSLVSVSGNTIYF
DNA: TGTGCCAGCAGCTTAGTCTCCGTCTCTGGAAACACCATATATTTT

J: TRBJ1-2
size: NA
D: TRBD1
V: TRBV20-1
length: 11
CDR3: CSADRGYGYTF
DNA: TGCAGTGCTGACAGGGGCTATGGCTACACCTTC

J: TRBJ2-1
size: NA
D: TRBD2
V: TRBV19
length: 17
CDR3: CASSIWTSGTSYNEQFF
DNA: TGTGCCAGTAGTATTTGGACTAGCGGGACCTCCTACAATGAGCAGTTCTTC

J: TRBJ1-2
size: NA
D: NA
V: TRBV10-3
length: 14
CDR3: CAISERGTTYGYTF
DNA: TGTGCCATCAGTGAGAGGGGGACAACATATGGCTACACCTTC

J: TRBJ2-3
size: NA
D: NA
V: TRBV11-2
length: 13
CDR3: CASREGGTDTQYF
DNA: TGTGCCAGCCGGGAAGGAGGGACAGATACGCAGTATTTT

J: TRBJ1-1
size: NA
D: NA
V: TRBV18
length: 15
CDR3: CASSSGQMGYTEAFF
DNA: TGTGCCAGCTCATCCGGGCAGATGGGGTACACTGAAGCTTTCTTT

J: TRBJ1-1
size: NA
D: TRBD1
V: TRBV4-1
length: 16
CDR3: CASSQPRQGSNTEAFF
DNA: TGCGCCAGCAGCCAACCCAGACAGGGATCTAACACTGAAGCTTTCTTT

J: TRBJ2-3
size: NA
D: NA
V: TRBV7-3
length: 17
CDR3: CASSLGLRDTGTDTQYF
DNA: TGTGCCAGCAGCTTAGGGTTAAGAGACACAGGCACAGATACGCAGTATTTT

J: TRBJ1-6
size: NA
D: NA
V: TRBV18
length: 13
CDR3: CASRGPSSSPLHF
DNA: TGTGCCAGCCGGGGCCCTAGTAGTTCACCCCTCCACTTT

J: TRBJ1-1
size: NA
D: TRBD1
V: TRBV6-5
length: 14
CDR3: CASSRGTGFTEAFF
DNA: TGTGCCAGCAGTAGAGGGACAGGGTTCACTGAAGCTTTCTTT

J: TRBJ1-5
size: once
D: NA
V: TRBV19
length: 16
CDR3: CASSIGVGQAGQPQHF
DNA: TGTGCCAGTAGTATAGGGGTCGGGCAGGCCGGCCAGCCCCAGCATTTT

J: TRBJ2-7
size: NA
D: TRBD1
V: TRBV6-1
length: 16
CDR3: CASSELLGQGAREQYF
DNA: TGTGCCAGCAGTGAACTTTTGGGACAGGGGGCAAGGGAGCAGTACTTC

J: TRBJ1-5
size: NA
D: NA
V: TRBV28
length: 12
CDR3: CASSFGNQPQHF
DNA: TGTGCCAGCAGTTTCGGAAATCAGCCCCAGCATTTT

J: TRBJ1-1
size: once
D: TRBD1
V: TRBV5-4
length: 13
CDR3: CASSQQGGTEAFF
DNA: TGTGCCAGCAGCCAACAGGGGGGAACTGAAGCTTTCTTT

J: TRBJ2-1
size: NA
D: TRBD1
V: TRBV18
length: 17
CDR3: CASSPPRTGGVGNEQFF
DNA: TGTGCCAGCTCACCCCCGCGGACAGGGGGCGTCGGCAATGAGCAGTTCTTC

J: TRBJ2-7
size: NA
D: NA
V: TRBV19
length: 14
CDR3: CATRPWPQGHEQYF
DNA: TGTGCCACCCGCCCGTGGCCCCAAGGCCACGAGCAGTACTTC

J: TRBJ2-7
size: NA
D: NA
V: TRBV2
length: 17
CDR3: CASTLKLGAVNSYEQYF
DNA: TGTGCCAGCACACTCAAACTGGGGGCGGTGAACTCCTACGAGCAGTACTTC

J: TRBJ2-7
size: NA
D: NA
V: TRBV7-2
length: 16
CDR3: CASSRVNRAPGFGQYF
DNA: TGTGCCAGCAGCCGCGTAAACCGGGCCCCTGGTTTTGGGCAGTACTTC

J: TRBJ2-7
size: NA
D: NA
V: TRBV23-1
length: 13
CDR3: CASRVRDRGEQYF
DNA: TGCGCCAGCAGGGTTCGGGACCGCGGCGAGCAGTACTTC

J: TRBJ1-3
size: once
D: NA
V: TRBV13
length: 17
CDR3: CASSFRPKVISGNTIYF
DNA: TGTGCCAGCAGCTTCCGGCCAAAGGTGATCTCTGGAAACACCATATATTTT

J: TRBJ1-3
size: NA
D: NA
V: TRBV28
length: 14
CDR3: CASSLNGGENTIYF
DNA: TGTGCCAGCAGTTTAAACGGGGGGGAAAACACCATATATTTT

J: TRBJ1-2
size: NA
D: NA
V: TRBV5-1
length: 15
CDR3: CASSLTGGANYGYTF
DNA: TGCGCCAGCAGCTTGACTGGGGGCGCGAACTATGGCTACACCTTC

J: TRBJ1-4
size: NA
D: NA
V: TRBV7-6
length: 14
CDR3: CASSLFEYNEKLFF
DNA: TGTGCCAGCAGCTTATTCGAGTATAATGAAAAACTGTTTTTT